Listed below are T cell receptor beta chains from one sample, sequenced in a study of blood T cell repertoires in COVID-19. Libraries were prepared by immunoSEQ multiplex PCR; TCRdb keeps only in-frame clonotypes and omits some of them. The sample shows about 200,000 clones, 85% of them seen only once. The sample taken for sequencing was PBMCs or T cells enriched from blood (not recorded which). These TCRs come from a man aged 35 to 55 who had recovered from COVID-19. Both conserved end residues are part of each CDR3. Fields, in order: CDR3 protein, CDR3 DNA, V gene, D gene, J gene, clone size. The D gene is left open where the match is weak. A clone size is listed for some rows: how often the clone was seen (once, few, many), or a class if it is expanded.

CDR3 protein: CASSRPGQIYGYTF
CDR3 DNA: TGCGCCAGCAGCCGCCCGGGACAGATCTATGGCTACACCTTC
V gene: TRBV4-1
D gene: TRBD1
J gene: TRBJ1-2
clone size: .

CDR3 protein: CASSVSGISNQPQHF
CDR3 DNA: TGTGCCAGCAGTGTTTCAGGGATTAGCAATCAGCCCCAGCATTTT
V gene: TRBV2
D gene: .
J gene: TRBJ1-5
clone size: .

CDR3 protein: CASSQSRQQTLAKNIQYF
CDR3 DNA: TGCGCCAGCAGTCAATCGCGACAGCAGACTCTAGCCAAAAACATTCAGTACTTC
V gene: TRBV23-1
D gene: .
J gene: TRBJ2-4
clone size: few

CDR3 protein: CASLGVTDTQYF
CDR3 DNA: TGTGCCAGCTTGGGAGTGACAGATACGCAGTATTTT
V gene: TRBV2
D gene: .
J gene: TRBJ2-3
clone size: .

CDR3 protein: CSASFRGPSGEQYF
CDR3 DNA: TGCAGTGCTAGTTTCAGGGGCCCCTCGGGGGAGCAGTACTTC
V gene: TRBV20-1
D gene: .
J gene: TRBJ2-7
clone size: .

CDR3 protein: CASSQGELTSGRAHEQYF
CDR3 DNA: TGCGCCAGCAGCCAAGGGGAGCTGACTAGCGGGAGGGCCCACGAGCAGTACTTC
V gene: TRBV4-1
D gene: TRBD2
J gene: TRBJ2-7
clone size: .

CDR3 protein: CASSLRRETFNEQFF
CDR3 DNA: TGTGCCAGCAGCTTACGGCGGGAGACTTTCAATGAGCAGTTCTTC
V gene: TRBV7-2
D gene: TRBD2
J gene: TRBJ2-1
clone size: .

CDR3 protein: CASSFGGRPDTQYF
CDR3 DNA: TGTGCCAGCAGCTTCGGCGGGAGGCCAGATACGCAGTATTTT
V gene: TRBV5-4
D gene: TRBD2
J gene: TRBJ2-3
clone size: .

CDR3 protein: CATALGPNYEQYF
CDR3 DNA: TGTGCCACGGCTCTTGGGCCCAACTACGAGCAGTACTTC
V gene: TRBV19
D gene: .
J gene: TRBJ2-7
clone size: .

CDR3 protein: CASSLRDRPSGNTIYF
CDR3 DNA: TGTGCCAGCAGCTTACGGGACAGACCCTCTGGAAACACCATATATTTT
V gene: TRBV7-6
D gene: TRBD1
J gene: TRBJ1-3
clone size: .

CDR3 protein: CASSLSSGRAHNEQFF
CDR3 DNA: TGTGCCAGCTCACTTTCTAGCGGGAGGGCTCACAATGAGCAGTTCTTC
V gene: TRBV18
D gene: TRBD2
J gene: TRBJ2-1
clone size: .

CDR3 protein: CASTTGGASYEQYF
CDR3 DNA: TGTGCCAGCACCACTGGCGGTGCTAGCTACGAGCAGTACTTC
V gene: TRBV5-6
D gene: .
J gene: TRBJ2-7
clone size: .

CDR3 protein: CAGGRYTEAFF
CDR3 DNA: TGTGCCGGAGGACGGTACACTGAAGCTTTCTTT
V gene: TRBV28
D gene: .
J gene: TRBJ1-1
clone size: .

CDR3 protein: CASSLSAGGTEAFF
CDR3 DNA: TGTGCCAGCAGTTTATCGGCAGGGGGCACTGAAGCTTTCTTT
V gene: TRBV28
D gene: TRBD1
J gene: TRBJ1-1
clone size: .

CDR3 protein: CASEDRAEAEQYF
CDR3 DNA: TGTGCCAGCGAAGACAGGGCGGAAGCCGAGCAGTACTTC
V gene: TRBV13
D gene: TRBD1
J gene: TRBJ2-7
clone size: .

CDR3 protein: CASSLEGQGQGGYTF
CDR3 DNA: TGCGCCAGCAGCTTGGAGGGGCAGGGTCAAGGTGGCTACACCTTC
V gene: TRBV5-1
D gene: .
J gene: TRBJ1-2
clone size: few

CDR3 protein: CASSPQSGYGGHF
CDR3 DNA: TGTGCCAGCTCACCACAGAGCGGATACGGGGGGCACTTC
V gene: TRBV18
D gene: .
J gene: TRBJ2-7
clone size: few

CDR3 protein: CASSEATGSNQPQHF
CDR3 DNA: TGTGCCAGCAGTGAGGCGACAGGTAGCAATCAGCCCCAGCATTTT
V gene: TRBV2
D gene: .
J gene: TRBJ1-5
clone size: .

CDR3 protein: CATSDGTGTDSNQPQHF
CDR3 DNA: TGTGCCACCAGTGATGGGACAGGGACCGATAGCAATCAGCCCCAGCATTTT
V gene: TRBV24-1
D gene: TRBD1
J gene: TRBJ1-5
clone size: .

CDR3 protein: CAWRAYRDSYNEQFF
CDR3 DNA: TGTGCCTGGAGGGCGTACAGGGACTCCTACAATGAGCAGTTCTTC
V gene: TRBV30
D gene: .
J gene: TRBJ2-1
clone size: .

CDR3 protein: CASSLGASGRNEQFF
CDR3 DNA: TGCGCCAGCAGCCTAGGGGCTAGCGGGAGGAATGAGCAGTTCTTC
V gene: TRBV4-1
D gene: TRBD2
J gene: TRBJ2-1
clone size: once

CDR3 protein: CASRFGPTGNYGYTF
CDR3 DNA: TGCGCCAGCCGGTTTGGACCGACAGGGAACTATGGCTACACCTTC
V gene: TRBV5-1
D gene: TRBD1
J gene: TRBJ1-2
clone size: .

CDR3 protein: CASSLWLAGNTDTQYF
CDR3 DNA: TGTGCCAGCAGCTTATGGCTAGCGGGGAATACAGATACGCAGTATTTT
V gene: TRBV7-9
D gene: TRBD2
J gene: TRBJ2-3
clone size: .

CDR3 protein: CATSDRRLRGTGELFF
CDR3 DNA: TGTGCCACCAGTGATCGAAGGCTAAGGGGAACAGGAGAGCTGTTTTTT
V gene: TRBV24-1
D gene: .
J gene: TRBJ2-2
clone size: .

CDR3 protein: CASSAKVTGIDTQYF
CDR3 DNA: TGTGCCAGCAGCGCAAAAGTGACAGGGATCGATACGCAGTATTTT
V gene: TRBV9
D gene: TRBD1
J gene: TRBJ2-3
clone size: few

CDR3 protein: CASSSGGTQYF
CDR3 DNA: TGTGCCAGCAGCAGCGGGGGTACGCAGTATTTT
V gene: TRBV11-2
D gene: TRBD2
J gene: TRBJ2-3
clone size: .

CDR3 protein: CASNPGQGATVGGYTF
CDR3 DNA: TGTGCCAGTAACCCGGGACAGGGGGCCACCGTGGGTGGCTACACCTTC
V gene: TRBV19
D gene: TRBD1
J gene: TRBJ1-2
clone size: .

CDR3 protein: CASSRQARTEAFF
CDR3 DNA: TGTGCCAGCAGCCGACAGGCACGCACTGAAGCTTTCTTT
V gene: TRBV7-9
D gene: .
J gene: TRBJ1-1
clone size: .

CDR3 protein: CASSGAGGPYEQYF
CDR3 DNA: TGTGCCAGCAGCGGAGCGGGGGGGCCCTACGAGCAGTACTTC
V gene: TRBV14
D gene: TRBD2
J gene: TRBJ2-7
clone size: once

CDR3 protein: CASSSLVVSVFAEAFF
CDR3 DNA: TGTGCCAGCAGCTCTTTGGTGGTATCGGTTTTCGCTGAAGCTTTCTTT
V gene: TRBV28
D gene: .
J gene: TRBJ1-1
clone size: .

CDR3 protein: CSSEGSSYNEQFF
CDR3 DNA: TGCAGCTCGGAAGGGAGCTCCTACAATGAGCAGTTCTTC
V gene: TRBV29-1
D gene: .
J gene: TRBJ2-1
clone size: .

CDR3 protein: CASSYSSGDMNTEAFF
CDR3 DNA: TGTGCCAGCAGTTACTCGTCAGGGGACATGAACACTGAAGCTTTCTTT
V gene: TRBV6-5
D gene: .
J gene: TRBJ1-1
clone size: .

CDR3 protein: CASRGQAYSNQPQHF
CDR3 DNA: TGTGCCAGCAGAGGACAGGCCTATAGCAATCAGCCCCAGCATTTT
V gene: TRBV6-5
D gene: TRBD1
J gene: TRBJ1-5
clone size: once

CDR3 protein: CASSPKRGGATHYNEQFF
CDR3 DNA: TGTGCCAGCAGCCCAAAAAGAGGGGGGGCAACCCACTACAATGAGCAGTTCTTC
V gene: TRBV11-3
D gene: .
J gene: TRBJ2-1
clone size: .

CDR3 protein: CASSPTQGQYNEQFF
CDR3 DNA: TGTGCCAGCAGCCCCACCCAGGGACAGTACAATGAGCAGTTCTTC
V gene: TRBV11-2
D gene: TRBD1
J gene: TRBJ2-1
clone size: once

CDR3 protein: CASSSGTGGNYGYTF
CDR3 DNA: TGTGCCAGCAGTTCCGGGACAGGGGGCAACTATGGCTACACCTTC
V gene: TRBV6-5
D gene: TRBD1
J gene: TRBJ1-2
clone size: few

CDR3 protein: CASSQGGPGGYTF
CDR3 DNA: TGTGCCAGCAGCCAAGGAGGTCCTGGAGGCTACACCTTC
V gene: TRBV3-1/TRBV3-2
D gene: .
J gene: TRBJ1-2
clone size: .

CDR3 protein: CASSPGTASGNTIYF
CDR3 DNA: TGTGCCAGCAGTCCGGGGACAGCATCTGGAAACACCATATATTTT
V gene: TRBV28
D gene: TRBD1
J gene: TRBJ1-3
clone size: once

CDR3 protein: CASSLAGSRAQYF
CDR3 DNA: TGTGCCAGCAGTCTAGCGGGATCGCGGGCCCAGTACTTC
V gene: TRBV6-2/TRBV6-3
D gene: TRBD2
J gene: TRBJ2-5
clone size: .

CDR3 protein: CAISTDRDEQYF
CDR3 DNA: TGTGCCATCAGCACCGACAGGGACGAGCAGTACTTC
V gene: TRBV10-3
D gene: TRBD1
J gene: TRBJ2-7
clone size: .

CDR3 protein: CASSPRTGKTYEQYF
CDR3 DNA: TGTGCCAGCAGCCCCCGGACAGGGAAGACCTACGAGCAGTACTTC
V gene: TRBV7-9
D gene: TRBD1
J gene: TRBJ2-7
clone size: .

CDR3 protein: CASSPAGRSSTDTQYF
CDR3 DNA: TGTGCCAGCAGCCCCGCGGGACGATCTAGCACAGATACGCAGTATTTT
V gene: TRBV7-9
D gene: .
J gene: TRBJ2-3
clone size: .

CDR3 protein: CASSSRYYTEAFF
CDR3 DNA: TGTGCCAGCAGCTCCCGCTATTACACTGAAGCTTTCTTT
V gene: TRBV5-6
D gene: .
J gene: TRBJ1-1
clone size: few

CDR3 protein: CSAHSGAGELFF
CDR3 DNA: TGCAGCGCCCATTCCGGTGCCGGGGAGCTGTTTTTT
V gene: TRBV29-1
D gene: .
J gene: TRBJ2-2
clone size: few

CDR3 protein: CASSLAGGQNGYTF
CDR3 DNA: TGTGCCAGCAGCTTGGCGGGGGGGCAGAATGGCTACACCTTC
V gene: TRBV5-4
D gene: .
J gene: TRBJ1-2
clone size: .

CDR3 protein: CASSLGIGTSGTYEQYF
CDR3 DNA: TGTGCCAGCAGCTTAGGGATCGGGACTAGCGGGACCTACGAGCAGTACTTC
V gene: TRBV11-2
D gene: TRBD2
J gene: TRBJ2-7
clone size: once

CDR3 protein: CASSIHRDKGPGAEFREDEKLFF
CDR3 DNA: TGTGCCAGTAGTATTCACCGGGACAAGGGGCCTGGGGCCGAATTTAGGGAAGATGAAAAACTGTTTTTT
V gene: TRBV19
D gene: .
J gene: TRBJ1-4
clone size: .

CDR3 protein: CASSPGKERKKFF
CDR3 DNA: TGTGCCAGCAGTCCCGGCAAGGAGCGGAAGAAGTTCTTC
V gene: TRBV9
D gene: .
J gene: TRBJ2-1
clone size: few

CDR3 protein: CASSFGDTNYGYTF
CDR3 DNA: TGTGCCAGCAGCTTCGGGGACACCAACTATGGCTACACCTTC
V gene: TRBV11-3
D gene: .
J gene: TRBJ1-2
clone size: .

CDR3 protein: CASSLASPSGNYEQYF
CDR3 DNA: TGTGCCAGCAGCTTAGCGTCGCCTAGCGGGAACTACGAGCAGTACTTC
V gene: TRBV7-9
D gene: TRBD2
J gene: TRBJ2-7
clone size: .

CDR3 protein: CATSDPRPEAADTQYF
CDR3 DNA: TGTGCCACCAGTGATCCTAGGCCAGAAGCAGCAGATACGCAGTATTTT
V gene: TRBV24-1
D gene: .
J gene: TRBJ2-3
clone size: once

CDR3 protein: CASGLVRGGDRRPRYNYEQYF
CDR3 DNA: TGTGCTAGTGGTTTGGTACGGGGGGGAGACAGGAGACCGAGGTACAACTACGAGCAGTACTTC
V gene: TRBV12-5
D gene: TRBD2
J gene: TRBJ2-7
clone size: once